These 9 T cell receptor beta chains were sequenced from one sample in a study of CD8+ T cells in alopecia areata. The treatment: oral pan-JAK inhibitor, 5-10 mg twice daily. cDNA reverse transcribed from extracted RNA served as the sequencing template. TCRdb's copy holds only in-frame clones and misses some; the assay was immunoSEQ multiplex PCR. This sample has 200,000 to 250,000 clones; approximately 47% occur once, and the top ten carry around 3%. The source was CD4+ T cells sorted from blood, collected at approximately week 36, from a patient treated with tofacitinib. These receptors all stem from a human donor with alopecia areata.

This clone was counted only a few times. The J gene is TRBJ1-1, the V gene TRBV7-2, with TRBD1 as a possible D gene (5 bases). Trimming removed 5 bases at V and 7 bases at J, with 17 bases between. In germline, CDR1 is SGHTA, CDR2 FQGNSA. This CDR3 region has 14 residues. The CDR3 DNA follows: TGTGCCAGCAGCGGAGGGGCCACGACCCGTGAAGCTTTCTTT. It is translated as CASSGGATTREAFF.

The chain carries TRBV7-2 and TRBJ1-2; tentative D call: TRBD1 (5 bases). V gave up 6 bases and J gave up 2 bases, with 10 bases separating them. Germline CDR1 SGHTA, CDR2 FQGNSA. The CDR3 is 13 residues long. The CDR3 DNA sequence: TGTGCCAGCAGATCAGGGATAAACTATGGCTACACCTTC. It codes for CASRSGINYGYTF.

V usage is TRBV29-1 and J usage is TRBJ1-3; the D is unclear. Germline values: CDR1 SQVTM, CDR2 ANQGSEA. This CDR3 spans 13 amino acids. V lost 1 base and J lost 4, with 8 bases in between. The CDR3 coding sequence is TGCAGCGTTGAAGTCCCAGGCGGAAACACCATATATTTT. Its translation is CSVEVPGGNTIYF. Full variable domain (remainder filled in from reference TRBV29-1 and TRBJ1-3): SAVISQKPSRDICQRGTSLTIQCQVDSQVTMMFWYRQQPGQSLTLIATANQGSEATYESGFVIDKFPISRPNLTFSTLTVSNMSPEDSSIYLCSVEVPGGNTIYFGEGSWLTVV.

CDR3 nucleotide sequence: TGTGCCTGGAGTGTAGCGGGAGGTTCCTACGAGCAGTACTTC. Its translation is CAWSVAGGSYEQYF. This chain connects TRBV30 to TRBJ2-7; 9 bases are a match to TRBD2. Germline CDR1 is GTSNPN and CDR2 is SVGIG (reference sequence). This CDR3 is 14 amino acids long. With 0 bases clipped from V and 1 base from J, the junction kept 1 base outside the gene matches.

The sample holds a few counts of this clone. The rearrangement joins TRBV7-2 to TRBJ1-1, with 8 positions matching TRBD1. CDR1 SGHTA and CDR2 FQGNSA come from the germline V gene. The junction had 7 bases not matched to a gene; V was cut back by 4 bases and J by 6 bases. The CDR3 contains 14 residues. DNA of the CDR3: TGTGCCAGCAGCTCACAGGGGGTTGGCCCTGAAGCTTTCTTT. It translates to CASSSQGVGPEAFF.

The chain couples TRBV28 to TRBJ2-5; 9 positions match TRBD1. This CDR3 contains 17 residues. CDR1 is MDHEN and CDR2 is SYDVKM in the germline V gene. Losses at the gene ends were 6 bases for V and 5 bases for J; bases not matched to a gene: 16. CDR3 protein: CASSPGGQGRSRETQYF. The CDR3 coding sequence is TGTGCCAGCAGCCCAGGGGGACAGGGACGGTCCAGGGAGACCCAGTACTTC.

This clone was observed a handful of times. The chain is built from TRBV7-9 and TRBJ2-7, with D perhaps TRBD1 or TRBD2 (6 bases each). The germline CDR1 and CDR2 sequences are SEHNR and FQNEAQ (reference sequence). Trimming stripped 8 bases from V and 1 base from J, with 18 bases between. The CDR3 length is 15 residues. CDR3 sequence: CASAPGDRLSYEQYF. CDR3 DNA sequence: TGTGCCAGCGCTCCGGGAGACAGGTTATCCTACGAGCAGTACTTC. Supplemented by reference TRBV7-9 and TRBJ2-7, the full variable domain reads DTGVSQNPRHKITKRGQNVTFRCDPISEHNRLYWYRQTLGQGPEFLTYFQNEAQLEKSRLLSDRFSAERPKGSFSTLEIQRTEQGDSAMYLCASAPGDRLSYEQYFGPGTRLTVT.

This rearrangement joins TRBV6-5 to TRBJ2-5, with 11 bases matching TRBD2. The V gene's germline CDR1 is MNHEY and CDR2 SVGAGI. V dropped 7 bases and J dropped 5; count of bases not matched to a gene: 9. There are 15 residues in the CDR3. CDR3 protein: CASNPLAGVGETQYF. The DNA of the CDR3 is TGTGCCAGCAACCCACTAGCGGGAGTCGGGGAGACCCAGTACTTC.

The chain couples TRBV6-5 to TRBJ2-3, with 7 bases identical to TRBD2. This CDR3 contains 16 residues. The trim removed 4 bases at V and 0 bases at J, leaving 7 bases unmatched. The germline V gene has CDR1 MNHEY and CDR2 SVGAGI. CDR3 DNA: TGTGCCAGCAGTTTCGGGAGCGGGACTAGCACAGATACGCAGTATTTT. Its translation: CASSFGSGTSTDTQYF.